These 25 T cell receptor beta chains share one sample of origin, sequenced in a study of T cells after posttransplantation cyclophosphamide. TCRdb keeps only in-frame clones here, not all; method: immunoSEQ multiplex PCR. The table includes approximately 29,000 clones, just over 85% detected once. Sequenced material: PBMCs. Every receptor here comes from a man aged 45-65 years.

The rearrangement uses TRBV7-8 and TRBJ2-1; 11 bases map to TRBD2. After removal of 5 bases from V and 4 bases from J, the junction contained 4 bases not matched to a gene. CDR1 is SGHVS and CDR2 is FQNEAQ in the germline V gene. The CDR3 contains 15 residues. The CDR3 DNA is TGTGCCAGCAGCACCGGGACTAGCGGATACAATGAGCAGTTCTTC. This gives the protein CASSTGTSGYNEQFF.

The CDR3 DNA follows: TGTGCCAGCAGCTTCGGGACACCGAACACCGGGGAGCTGTTTTTT. Protein sequence: CASSFGTPNTGELFF. This chain joins TRBV7-9 and TRBJ2-2; possibly TRBD1 for D (6 bases). CDR3 length: 15 residues. Germline V gene sequence: CDR1 SEHNR, CDR2 FQNEAQ (reference sequence). Trimming took 3 bases from V and 0 from J, leaving 8 bases between them.

V gene TRBV6-5 combines with J gene TRBJ1-1; tentative D call: TRBD1 (5 bases). V was pared by 0 bases and J by 14 bases, with 16 bases between. The length of the CDR3 is 13 residues. Germline CDR1 MNHEY, CDR2 SVGAGI. The CDR3 nucleotides read TGTGCCAGCAGTTACTCAACCAGGCAGGGAGGATTCTTT. Amino acid sequence: CASSYSTRQGGFF.

The rearrangement joins TRBV6-5 to TRBJ2-5; TRBD1 agrees at 7 bases. Unmatched junction bases numbered 7, after V lost 6 bases and J lost 6 bases. This CDR3 is 13 amino acids long. Germline CDR1 is MNHEY and CDR2 is SVGAGI. The CDR3 region is CASRIQGSQTQYF. The CDR3 DNA sequence: TGTGCCAGCAGAATACAGGGGAGTCAGACCCAGTACTTC.

The chain couples TRBV25-1 to TRBJ2-1; TRBD1 might be the D (5 bases). The CDR3 extends over 14 amino acids. Deletions cut 6 bases from V and 7 bases from J, with 16 bases between. Per germline, CDR1 MGHDK and CDR2 SYGVNS. Here the CDR3 DNA reads TGTGCCAGCAGGGGCTCAGGGTCTGGTAATGAGCAGTTCTTC. This encodes CASRGSGSGNEQFF.

The chain recombines TRBV19 with TRBJ2-4; weak D call: TRBD2 (6 bases). Germline lookup yields CDR1 LNHDA and CDR2 SQIVND (reference sequence). With 7 bases removed from V and 4 bases from J, the gap between germline ends came to 14 bases. The length of the CDR3 is 14 residues. The CDR3 DNA sequence: TGTGCCAGTACCGCTCCTGGGGGGAAAAACATTCAGTACTTC. The encoded protein is CASTAPGGKNIQYF.

The chain has TRBV11-3 and TRBJ2-6; a possible D gene is TRBD1 (5 bases). The germline CDR1 and CDR2 sequences are SGHNT and YENEEA. V was pared by 5 bases and J by 5 bases, with 22 bases between. The CDR3 covers 18 residues. CDR3 residues: CASSKGLSRQSRANVLTF. The CDR3 DNA reads as TGTGCCAGCAGCAAGGGGCTATCTCGACAAAGTCGGGCCAACGTCCTGACTTTC. Full variable domain (rest looked up from reference TRBV11-3 and TRBJ2-6): EAGVVQSPRYKIIEKKQPVAFWCNPISGHNTLYWYLQNLGQGPELLIRYENEEAVDDSQLPKDRFSAERLKGVDSTLKIQPAELGDSAVYLCASSKGLSRQSRANVLTFGAGSRLTVL.

This rearrangement joins TRBV19 to TRBJ1-1, with D hard to call. The CDR3 is 11 residues long. Trimming cost V 7 bases and J 5 bases, with 8 bases left between them. Per germline, CDR1 LNHDA and CDR2 SQIVND (reference sequence). Here the CDR3 reads CASISQTEAFF. DNA for the CDR3: TGTGCCAGTATCTCACAGACTGAAGCTTTCTTT.

The V and J genes are TRBV27 and TRBJ2-3; D is undetermined. The germline V gene encodes CDR1 MNHEY and CDR2 SMNVEV (reference sequence). There are 13 residues in the CDR3. V was trimmed by 5 bases and J by 6 bases, leaving 12 bases between them. DNA of the CDR3: TGTGCCAGCAGTACAATTTGGTGGGATACGCAGTATTTT. This sequence encodes CASSTIWWDTQYF.

The rearrangement joins TRBV10-1 to TRBJ2-7; 7 bases fit TRBD2. This CDR3 has 13 amino acids. Germline CDR1 WNHNN, CDR2 SYGVQD (reference sequence). V shed 10 bases, J shed 3 bases, and the junction held 9 bases outside the gene matches. The CDR3 nucleotides read TGCGCCAAGGGACTACCACCCTACTACGAGCAGTACTTC. Translating it yields CAKGLPPYYEQYF.

This clone was seen only once. CDR3: CASSPTRGGVNYNEQFF. The CDR3 DNA reads as TGTGCCAGCAGCCCAACCCGCGGGGGGGTAAACTACAATGAGCAGTTCTTC. The J gene is TRBJ2-1, the V gene TRBV7-3, with 9 bases matching TRBD2. Trimming removed 5 bases from V and 3 bases from J; junction bases left unmatched: 11. CDR3 length equals 17 residues. Germline CDR1 is SGHTA and CDR2 is FQGTGA. Supplemented by reference TRBV7-3 and TRBJ2-1, the full variable domain reads GAGVSQTPSNKVTEKGKYVELRCDPISGHTALYWYRQSLGQGPEFLIYFQGTGAADDSGLPNDRFFAVRPEGSVSTLKIQRTERGDSAVYLCASSPTRGGVNYNEQFFGPGTRLTVL.

The V and J genes are TRBV28 and TRBJ1-2; no clear D gene. The CDR3 sequence is 13 residues long. V lost 5 bases and J 8 bases, leaving 15 bases between the germline ends. Per germline, CDR1 MDHEN and CDR2 SYDVKM. The CDR3 reads CASSPAAVRGYTF. The DNA of the CDR3 is TGTGCCAGCAGTCCGGCGGCCGTCCGGGGCTACACCTTC.

This chain joins TRBV7-9 and TRBJ2-1; D perhaps matches TRBD2 (6 bases). Germline CDR1 and CDR2: SEHNR and FQNEAQ (reference sequence). V shed 5 bases and J shed 6 bases, with 17 bases lying between them. The CDR3 covers 15 residues. The CDR3 bases are TGTGCCAGCAGCAGCCGCGGGACCTCCGCCAATGAGCAGTTCTTC. Residues: CASSSRGTSANEQFF.

The chain links TRBV9 to TRBJ2-3; TRBD2 matches 8 bases. The V and J ends lost 0 bases and 0 bases, in that order; junction bases with no gene match: 3. The V gene's germline CDR1 is SGDLS and CDR2 YYNGEE. The CDR3 is 16 amino acids. The CDR3 DNA follows: TGTGCCAGCAGCGTAGATAGCGGGGTTAGCACAGATACGCAGTATTTT. It translates to CASSVDSGVSTDTQYF.

The rearrangement links TRBV7-6 to TRBJ2-7; 9 nucleotides align to TRBD1. Germline V lookup: CDR1 SGHVS, CDR2 FNYEAQ. Trimming took 3 bases from V and 3 from J; bases not matched to a gene: 6. This CDR3 has 15 amino acids. The CDR3 DNA sequence: TGTGCCAGCAGCTTGGGACAGGGAAACTACTACGAGCAGTACTTC. The encoded protein is CASSLGQGNYYEQYF.

The chain recombines TRBV7-9 with TRBJ1-4; perhaps TRBD1 as D (5 bases). The germline gives CDR1 SEHNR, CDR2 FQNEAQ (reference sequence). The CDR3 is made up of 13 amino acids. V was cut by 3 bases and J by 6 bases, with 8 bases left in between. CDR3 sequence reads: CASSFGAYEKLFF. The CDR3 DNA reads as TGTGCCAGCAGCTTTGGGGCGTATGAAAAACTGTTTTTT.

The chain employs TRBV7-3 and TRBJ2-1; maybe TRBD2 (6 bases). CDR1 is SGHTA, CDR2 FQGTGA, per germline. This CDR3 is built from 15 residues. Trimming shortened V by 2 bases and J by 0 bases, and 8 bases separated the two germline ends. In DNA, the CDR3 is TGTGCCAGCAGCTTATCCGGGGGCTCCTACAATGAGCAGTTCTTC. Its protein is CASSLSGGSYNEQFF.

The rearrangement uses TRBV28 and TRBJ2-6; D unresolved. V was trimmed by 4 bases and J by 4 bases, leaving 8 bases between them. The CDR3 is 14 residues long. Germline CDR1 is MDHEN and CDR2 is SYDVKM. This CDR3 is CASSSMSGANVLTF. In nucleotides, the CDR3 is TGTGCCAGCAGTTCGATGAGCGGGGCCAACGTCCTGACTTTC.

This clone was detected once. The rearrangement links TRBV7-3 to TRBJ1-1; 9 bases are a match to TRBD1. With 6 bases clipped from V and 9 bases from J, the junction kept 8 bases outside the gene matches. Germline CDR1 is SGHTA and CDR2 is FQGTGA. CDR3 length: 13 amino acids. CDR3 sequence (DNA): TGTGCCAGCAGTCCCTCTACAGGGGGCAAAGCTTTCTTT. Translation gives CASSPSTGGKAFF.

The rearrangement joins TRBV6-5 to TRBJ1-2; TRBD1 aligns across 7 bases. The CDR3 spans 15 residues. Germline trimming cut 7 bases from V and 1 base from J; bases unmatched to any gene: 9. Looked up from germline, CDR1 is MNHEY and CDR2 is SVGAGI. The CDR3 is CASNLDRAINYGYTF. CDR3 coding DNA: TGTGCCAGCAACCTAGACAGGGCAATTAACTATGGCTACACCTTC.

The V and J genes are TRBV11-2 and TRBJ2-1; a weak D match, TRBD1 (6 bases). The ends were cut back, 5 bases at V and 8 bases at J, with 10 bases in the middle. CDR3 size: 12 residues. The germline gives CDR1 SGHAT, CDR2 FQNNGV. DNA for the CDR3: TGTGCCAGCAGCGTGCAGGGGTATGAGCAGTTCTTC. This encodes CASSVQGYEQFF.

The chain employs TRBV27 and TRBJ2-2; TRBD2 might be the D (5 bases). The V end was cut by 7 bases, the J end by 5 bases, with 14 bases between. This CDR3 has 14 residues. Germline values: CDR1 MNHEY, CDR2 SMNVEV (reference sequence). The CDR3 reads CASIRGYGTGELFF. Written as DNA, the CDR3 is TGTGCCAGCATCCGAGGGTACGGGACCGGGGAGCTGTTTTTT.

J is TRBJ2-1 and V is TRBV12-5, with D unresolved. Trimming removed 5 bases at V and 6 bases at J, with 17 bases between. The CDR3 is 15 residues long. The V gene's germline CDR1 is LGHNT and CDR2 FRNRAP. The CDR3 loop is CASGPSGPFGNEQFF. CDR3 nucleotide sequence: TGTGCTAGTGGTCCGAGTGGGCCCTTCGGCAATGAGCAGTTCTTC.

The chain recombines TRBV7-8 with TRBJ1-1; 9 bases fit TRBD1. V trimming: 3 bases; J trimming: 5 bases; junction bases outside the gene matches: 10. From germline, CDR1 is SGHVS and CDR2 FQNEAQ. This CDR3 is 16 amino acids long. CDR3 sequence: CASSFAPGQGFTEAFF. The CDR3, as DNA: TGTGCCAGCAGCTTCGCCCCGGGACAGGGCTTTACTGAAGCTTTCTTT.

The chain has TRBV18 and TRBJ1-2, with a tentative D call TRBD1 (5 bases). V was cut by 6 bases and J by 4 bases, with 21 bases left in between. Germline V lookup: CDR1 KGHSH, CDR2 LQKENI. This CDR3 has 16 amino acids. The CDR3 DNA sequence: TGTGCCAGCTCCCGAGACTCAGACAGAACGGTCTATGGCTACACCTTC. It translates to CASSRDSDRTVYGYTF.